This T cell receptor beta chain was sequenced during a study of cytomegalovirus exposure and HLA in healthy donors. Study-wide points: A later analysis reportedly found that, within productive TCRs, an Asian-associated ancestry cluster had fewer N-insertions than the mean observed across the approximately 670 donors.

The PCR employed 60 Vbeta primers together with 13 Jbeta primers. Assay: immunoSEQ multiplex PCR; the TCRdb copy retains only in-frame clones and omits some. The sample has under 200,000 clones; approximately 81% are singletons. The V gene's germline CDR1 is SGHNT and CDR2 YYREEE (reference sequence). The CDR3 is 15 residues long. The V end was cut by 0 bases, the J end by 5 bases, with 11 bases between. As for this clone: Its target is not known.

V and J are TRBV5-4 and TRBJ2-2, with a possible D match to TRBD2 (6 bases). Sequencing was carried out using PBMCs. The source is a man aged 25 to 45 in good health and CMV-seropositive. CDR3 in amino acids: CASSLGVRGTGELFF. CDR3 nucleotides: TGTGCCAGCAGCTTGGGGGTGCGGGGTACCGGGGAGCTGTTTTTT.